This paragraph reports one T cell receptor (beta chain). TCRdb keeps only in-frame clones here, not all; method: immunoSEQ multiplex PCR. In the table there are approximately 160,000 clones, over 85% of which are singletons. After removal of 3 bases from V and 1 base from J, the junction contained 5 bases not matched to a gene. The CDR3 has 15 residues. The germline gives CDR1 LGHDT, CDR2 YNNKEL (reference sequence). This specimen comes from a study of control samples from healthy donors and cancer patients. Sequencing was performed on blood. The chain carries TRBV3-1 (or the pseudogene TRBV3-2) and TRBJ1-1, with 7 bases aligning to TRBD1. This clonotype originated in a woman in her fifties or sixties in good health. The DNA of the CDR3 is TGTGCCAGCAGCCAGAAGGGACAGCCGAACACTGAAGCTTTCTTT. It is translated as CASSQKGQPNTEAFF.